The 14 T cell receptor beta chains below all came from one sample that was sequenced in a study of blood T cells in healthy people across ages. For the second PCR, which ran for roughly 6 to 12 cycles, a sample-barcoded 5' primer and a J-beta primer mix were used. Using its own MiXCR run on the 5' RACE reads, TCRdb lists one record per CDR3 protein. The sample consists of under 2,000,000 distinct CDR3 sequences, roughly 49% of them appearing once. The sequenced material came from blood. The receptors were sampled from a middle-aged woman in good health.

V usage is TRBV5-6 and J usage is TRBJ2-2; D is undetermined. V lost 4 bases, J lost 2 bases, and 15 bases lay in between. This CDR3 has 16 amino acids. Germline V gives CDR1 SGHDT, CDR2 YYEEEE. DNA of the CDR3: TGTGCCAGCAGCATGATAGTAGTCAGCAACACCGGGGAGCTGTTTTTT. It encodes CASSMIVVSNTGELFF.

The chain has TRBV7-2 and TRBJ2-7, with a weak D call TRBD2 (5 bases). Gene TRBJ2-4 matches the end of the DNA better, so the J call may be wrong. Germline V gene sequence: CDR1 SGHTA, CDR2 FQGNSA. The CDR3 is 15 residues long. The CDR3 DNA reads as TGTGCCAGCAGCTTAGTGAGGGATGCCAAAAACATTCAGTACTTC. Protein product: CASSLVRDAKNIQYF.

The V gene is TRBV20-1, the J gene TRBJ2-4; the D is unclear. The last part of the DNA fits TRBJ2-5 better; the J call may be wrong. The CDR3 extends over 13 amino acids. Germline V gene data show CDR1 as DFQATT and CDR2 as SNEGSKA (reference sequence). For the CDR3, the DNA is TGCAGTGCGAACGGGCTAGTCCCAGAGACCCAGTACTTC. Its translation is CSANGLVPETQYF.

The chain combines TRBV12-3 or TRBV12-4 with TRBJ1-6; TRBD1 agrees at 9 bases. The J segment lost 10 bases and the V segment lost 6 bases, leaving 10 bases of the junction unmatched. This CDR3 comprises 15 residues. This chain's CDR3 is CASSLSTGGTSPLHF. The CDR3 DNA sequence: TGTGCCAGCAGCCTTTCGACAGGGGGTACGTCACCCCTCCACTTT.

This clonotype has a single count. The genes are TRBV14 and TRBJ2-1, with 9 positions matching TRBD2. The CDR3 is 15 residues long. V gave up 1 base and J gave up 6 bases; unmatched junction bases: 4. Germline-derived CDR1 and CDR2 are SGHDN and FVKESK. The CDR3 region has the DNA TGTGCCAGCAGCCAAGGGGCGGGGGGGTTCAATGAGCAGTTCTTC. Its protein product is CASSQGAGGFNEQFF.

The chain combines TRBV6-5 with TRBJ2-1; D not certain. V lost 0 bases and J lost 9, with 21 bases in between. CDR1 and CDR2 from the germline V gene are MNHEY and SVGAGI. The CDR3 is 17 amino acids. CDR3 amino acids: CASSYSRTQDQRSEQFF. CDR3 in DNA: TGTGCCAGCAGTTACTCCCGAACGCAGGATCAAAGGAGTGAGCAGTTCTTC.

The chain recombines TRBV2 with TRBJ2-5, with 10 bases identical to TRBD2. Germline loops: CDR1 SNHLY, CDR2 FYNNEI. V lost 2 bases and J lost 1; bases outside the gene matches: 4. This CDR3 spans 16 amino acids. Here the CDR3 DNA reads TGTGCCAGCAGTGAAAGTGAGCGGGGGGGCCAAGAGACCCAGTACTTC. Protein sequence: CASSESERGGQETQYF. Full variable domain (missing parts from reference TRBV2 and TRBJ2-5): EPEVTQTPSHQVTQMGQEVILRCVPISNHLYFYWYRQILGQKVEFLVSFYNNEISEKSEIFDDQFSVERPDGSNFTLKIRSTKLEDSAMYFCASSESERGGQETQYFGPGTRLLVL.

The rearrangement links TRBV7-2 to TRBJ2-1, with 8 bases identical to TRBD1. The DNA end is more similar to TRBJ2-7, so the J call may be wrong. The V gene's germline CDR1 is SGHTA and CDR2 FQGNSA. The CDR3 is 16 residues long. The CDR3 DNA is TGTGCCAGCAGCTCCGACAGGGGAATCTCCTCCTACGAGCAGTACTTC. This translates into CASSSDRGISSYEQYF.

The V and J genes are TRBV7-2 and TRBJ1-1; D may be TRBD1 (6 bases). There are 13 residues in the CDR3. Germline CDR1 reads SGHTA; CDR2 reads FQGNSA. V was cut by 5 bases and J by 5 bases, with 12 bases left in between. The CDR3 region is CASSAQGVTEAFF. The CDR3 bases are TGTGCCAGCAGCGCACAGGGTGTAACTGAAGCTTTCTTT.

DNA of the CDR3: TGTGCCAGCAACAGCCCGACTTTACTCGAGCAGTACTTC. As protein: CASNSPTLLEQYF. The chain recombines TRBV28 with TRBJ2-4, with no clear D. The end of the DNA is better explained by TRBJ2-7, so the J call may be wrong. Per the germline V gene, CDR1 is MDHEN and CDR2 is SYDVKM. CDR3 length equals 13 residues.

Written as DNA, the CDR3 is TGTGCCAGCAGCCCCCGAAACGCGGACACAGGTTCCTACAATGAGCAGTTCTTC. Amino acids: CASSPRNADTGSYNEQFF. This chain joins TRBV4-2 and TRBJ2-1, with D maybe TRBD1 (5 bases). CDR1 and CDR2 (germline): LGHNA, YNFKEQ. The CDR3 runs to 18 residues. Trimming left V 4 bases short and J 1 base short, with 20 bases between.

The chain joins TRBV4-3 to TRBJ2-1; D unresolved. The CDR3 runs to 14 residues. Germline V gene lookup returns CDR1 LGHNA and CDR2 YSLEER. V shed 0 bases and J shed 5 bases, with 8 bases lying between them. The CDR3, as DNA: TGCGCCAGCAGCCAAGATAGCTTTAACAATGAGCAGTTCTTC. Translating gives CASSQDSFNNEQFF.

V is TRBV7-2 and J is TRBJ2-1; D call uncertain. Trimming removed 0 bases from V and 14 bases from J, with 14 bases in between. The CDR3 sequence is 13 residues long. Per the germline V gene, CDR1 is SGHTA and CDR2 is FQGNSA. In DNA, the CDR3 is TGTGCCAGCAGCTTAGCGTCGGTAACAGAAAAGTTCTTC. It codes for CASSLASVTEKFF.

In its sample, this clonotype was seen a few times. This chain connects TRBV2 to TRBJ2-3, with D possibly being TRBD1 or TRBD2 (5 bases each). Trimming removed 0 bases from V and 11 bases from J, with 18 bases in between. This CDR3 region has 15 residues. Germline CDR1 and CDR2: SNHLY and FYNNEI. This CDR3 is CASSEAPRGPEQQYF. The CDR3 DNA reads TGTGCCAGCAGTGAAGCCCCGAGGGGTCCGGAACAGCAGTATTTT.